Detailed here is one T cell receptor beta chain. The repertoire was sequenced with immunoSEQ multiplex PCR; TCRdb's copy has only in-frame clones and lacks some. The data contain about 260,000 clones, 80% to 90% of them singletons. The data are from a study of blood T cell repertoires in COVID-19. V lost 0 bases and J lost 3, with 18 bases in between. The germline gives CDR1 LGHDT, CDR2 YNNKEL (reference sequence). The CDR3 has 17 amino acids. All enrollees were roughly 18 to 90 years old and from under 25 US areas. Each participant's cohort was designated according to participant-reported clinical history.

The V call is TRBV3-1 (or the pseudogene TRBV3-2), the J call TRBJ2-7, with D perhaps matching TRBD1 (5 bases). The sequence derives from a woman aged 18-29 years who had recovered from COVID-19. What was sequenced was PBMCs or T cells enriched from blood (not recorded which). The DNA of the CDR3 is TGTGCCAGCAGCCAAGACCCTAACCCCGACAGAAACTACGAGCAGTACTTC. Protein sequence: CASSQDPNPDRNYEQYF.